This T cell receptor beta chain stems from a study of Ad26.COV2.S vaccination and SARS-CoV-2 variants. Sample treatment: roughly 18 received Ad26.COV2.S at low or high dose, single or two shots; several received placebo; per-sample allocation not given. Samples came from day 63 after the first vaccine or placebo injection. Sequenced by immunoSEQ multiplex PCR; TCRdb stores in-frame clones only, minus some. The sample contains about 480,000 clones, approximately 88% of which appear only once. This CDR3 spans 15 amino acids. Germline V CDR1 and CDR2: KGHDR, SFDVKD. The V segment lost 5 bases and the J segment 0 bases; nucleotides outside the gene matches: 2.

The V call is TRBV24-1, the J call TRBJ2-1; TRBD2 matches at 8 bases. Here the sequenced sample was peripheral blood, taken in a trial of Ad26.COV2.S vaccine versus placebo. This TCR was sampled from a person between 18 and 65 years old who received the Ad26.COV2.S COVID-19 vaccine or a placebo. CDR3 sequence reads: CATSVAGPSYNEQFF. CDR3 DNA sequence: TGTGCCACCAGTGTAGCGGGACCCTCCTACAATGAGCAGTTCTTC.